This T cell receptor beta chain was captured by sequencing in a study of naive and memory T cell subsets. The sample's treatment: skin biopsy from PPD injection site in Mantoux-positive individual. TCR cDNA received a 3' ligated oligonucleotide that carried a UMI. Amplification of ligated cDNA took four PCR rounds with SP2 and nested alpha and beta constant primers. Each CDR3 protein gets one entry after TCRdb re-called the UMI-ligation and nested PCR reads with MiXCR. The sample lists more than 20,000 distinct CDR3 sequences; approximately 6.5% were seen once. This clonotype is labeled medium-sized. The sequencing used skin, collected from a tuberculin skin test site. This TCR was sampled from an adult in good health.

CDR3 sequence (DNA): TGTGCCAGCAGTCGACAGGGCTCCTACGAGCAGTACTTC. The encoded protein is CASSRQGSYEQYF. The chain couples TRBV2 to TRBJ2-7; 7 bases match TRBD1. The CDR3 totals 13 residues. V lost 5 bases to trimming and J lost 0 bases; unmatched junction nucleotides: 1. Germline CDR1 reads SNHLY; CDR2 reads FYNNEI.